The TCR beta chain described here comes from a study of OX40 agonist ivuxolimab in advanced cancers. Looking at the study overall: Subjects had a mean age of around 60 years, with a range of roughly 23 to 80; just over 80% were male. Earlier treatment with anti-PD-1, anti-PD-L1 or anti-CTLA-4 was permitted, and 35% to 40% had received some. The study, taken as a whole, reports: Specificity for antigen went undetermined in the expanded peripheral T cells. CD8+ T cells showed, on average, more clonal expansion than CD4+ cells.

Method: immunoSEQ multiplex PCR; TCRdb's copy keeps in-frame clones and lacks some. This sample has around 48,000 clones, with 65% to 85% found just once. As to this clone: Antigen: not known.

This sample comprised CD4+ or CD8+ T cells sorted from blood, obtained in a trial of the OX40 agonist ivuxolimab. The TCR was taken from an adult with an advanced solid tumor such as melanoma, head and neck, liver or kidney cancer.

The DNA for the CDR3 is TGTGCCAGCAGCTTTCTGGGGTTATCCTACGAGCAGTACTTC. Protein product: CASSFLGLSYEQYF. The rearrangement links TRBV7-9 to TRBJ2-7, with unresolved D. The CDR3 extends over 14 amino acids. V lost 3 bases and J 1 base, leaving 10 bases between the germline ends. Germline V gives CDR1 SEHNR, CDR2 FQNEAQ (reference sequence).